This T cell receptor (beta chain) is drawn from a study of post-analysis software for immune sequencing data. Study-level findings and limits: Patients used five TRBV segments, including TRBV5-6, TRBV5-1 and TRBV20-1, more often than controls.

The TCR beta cDNA libraries contained unique molecular identifiers. Each CDR3 protein is one row after TCRdb ran MiXCR on the PCR reads. The sample holds under 200,000 distinct CDR3 sequences, roughly 28% seen once. V dropped 5 bases and J dropped 1; count of bases not matched to a gene: 11. Germline CDR1 is SGHTA and CDR2 is FQGNSA. CDR3 size: 17 residues. In regard to this clonotype: The target antigen is unknown.

The sequencing input was blood. The rearrangement joins TRBV7-2 to TRBJ1-1, with 9 bases matching TRBD1. This TCR was sampled from a girl younger than 18 with multiple sclerosis. As DNA, the CDR3 is TGTGCCAGCAGCCGGGGGACAGGGAGTGGTAAGAACACTGAAGCTTTCTTT. Its translation is CASSRGTGSGKNTEAFF.